The table lists the clone carrying this T cell receptor (beta chain) with a few counts. As yet, its antigen is unknown. CD4 enrichment then naive enrichment separated naive from memory CD4+ cells. TCRdb's table, derived via immunoSEQ multiplex PCR, lists solely in-frame clones and lacks some. The table lists 30,000 to 40,000 clones, more than 60% of them singletons, with roughly 22% in the top ten. The data derive from a study of CD4 T cells in relation to SARS-CoV-2 and coronaviruses. The CDR3 contains 18 residues. Germline V gene sequence: CDR1 LGHNA, CDR2 YSLEER. Trimming cost V 0 bases and J 7 bases, with 21 bases left between them.

V usage is TRBV4-3 and J usage is TRBJ1-4, with D uncertain. The sample taken for sequencing was memory CD4+ T cells from PBMCs, cultured in vitro. The clonotype originates from an adult with COVID-19. The CDR3, as DNA: TGCGCCAGCAGCCAAGAGGCCCTGGGCGGGTGGGTCGGTGAAAAACTGTTTTTT. Protein: CASSQEALGGWVGEKLFF.